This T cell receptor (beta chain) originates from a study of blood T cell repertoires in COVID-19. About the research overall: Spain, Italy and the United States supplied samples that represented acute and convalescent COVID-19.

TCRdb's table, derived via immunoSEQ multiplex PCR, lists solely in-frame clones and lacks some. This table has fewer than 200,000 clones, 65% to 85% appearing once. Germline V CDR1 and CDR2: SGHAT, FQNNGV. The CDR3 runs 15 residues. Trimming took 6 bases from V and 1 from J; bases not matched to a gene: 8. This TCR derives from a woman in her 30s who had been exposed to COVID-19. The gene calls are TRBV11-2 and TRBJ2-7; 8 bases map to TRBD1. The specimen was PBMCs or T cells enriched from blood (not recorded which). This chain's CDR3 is CASRLPGQVSYEQYF. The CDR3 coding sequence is TGTGCCAGCAGACTACCGGGACAGGTGTCCTACGAGCAGTACTTC. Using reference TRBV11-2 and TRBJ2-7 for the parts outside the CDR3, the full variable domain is EAGVAQSPRYKIIEKRQSVAFWCNPISGHATLYWYQQILGQGPKLLIQFQNNGVVDDSQLPKDRFSAERLKGVDSTLKIQPAKLEDSAVYLCASRLPGQVSYEQYFGPGTRLTVT.